This T cell receptor beta chain is from a study of cytomegalovirus exposure and HLA in healthy donors (dated by TCRdb to the late 2010s). A note on the overall study: An earlier analysis of about 530 of the donors reported 276 Gb of sequence data and about 120 million unique TCR beta sequences obtained from around 170 million T cells. A later genetic analysis used genome-wide SNP genotypes for about 65% of the 666 donors, treating that subset as a discovery cohort. The study aimed to test whether signatures of past pathogen exposure could be identified by cataloging public T cell receptors. The later analysis used no new phenotypic data to find candidate immune exposures, relying instead on TCR beta sequences and their occurrence across donors. To decide whether each TCR beta V gene segment behaved as functional or pseudogenic, an earlier analysis of nearly 600 of the donors relied on high-throughput TCR beta sequencing. Donor age, sex, ethnicity and CMV serostatus were compiled together with the repertoire data. The study used immunosequencing to profile the T cell repertoires of around 600 subjects and linked those repertoires to cytomegalovirus serostatus. An early release covering 550 to 700 HLA-typed donors comprised about 310 gigabases of sequencing data and 85 million to 100 million unique TCR sequences. A later analysis re-analyzed previously published TCR beta repertoires from 500 to 700 donors and added high-resolution HLA genotyping to study TCR occurrence patterns. Of the approximately 370 genotyped donors, 81% were placed in the genetic ancestry cluster associated with self-reported Caucasian donors. Roughly five DR-DQ haplotypes were handled as single units for association and clustering because linkage in the cohort was strong. Besides the first cohort of about 730 subjects, a separate validation cohort made up of 95 to 150 different subjects was used. Every repertoire in the discovery cohort had been generated on one and the same sequencing platform. HLA typing covered class I and class II loci at four-digit resolution. To predict cytomegalovirus infection status, the study combined high-throughput TCR immunosequencing, statistical association of individual TCRs with disease status, and machine learning. Among 300 to 500 genotyped donors of the cohort, an average of approximately 200,000 unique TCR beta nucleotide sequences was sequenced per donor, of which 15% to 20% were non-productive. Typing coverage varied by locus: roughly 629-640 donors for A, B, C, DRB1 and DQB1; approximately 500 for DQA1; about 590 for DPA1; about 450 for DPB1.

The cohort comprised fewer than 700 healthy bone marrow donors. At the time of sampling, all cohort members were nominally healthy, though unrecorded immune exposures were likely present. The donor tested CMV seropositive and was one of the 289 seropositive cohort members. A peripheral blood sample was provided by each donor, and peripheral blood mononuclear cells were used for TCR beta sequencing. The Qiagen DNeasy Blood Extraction Kit was used to extract genomic DNA from the blood cell samples. The CDR3, from cysteine to phenylalanine, totals 14 residues. The read is trimmed to its CDR3 DNA, 42 bases read in frame from base 1. CDR1 and CDR2, looked up from the germline V gene, are ENHRY and SYGVKD. V trim: 6 bases; J trim: 4 bases; unmatched bases: 8. The investigation overall reported the following: Compared with equally common non-associated chains, HLA-associated TCR beta chains in a later analysis were more clonally expanded and had lower generation probabilities. The sequencing pipeline was judged likely to have produced a cluster of highly shared sequence variants as a technical artifact. A further reported finding was that TCR beta sequences accurately predicted the HLA-A and HLA-B alleles for most subjects in the first cohort. Across donors, most TCR sequences were observed very rarely, whereas some public TCRs were present in many individuals. In a later analysis, TCR association rates were found to vary across HLA loci, with the most associated TCRs seen for DRB1 alleles and the fewest for HLA-C alleles. Linkage disequilibrium might explain the correlated functional status among segregating V segments, but an unknown experimental factor could not be excluded. Three of the identified cytomegalovirus-associated TCR beta chains were confirmed in vitro to be specific for cytomegalovirus antigens. According to a later analysis, parvovirus B19, influenza, CMV and Epstein-Barr virus appeared linked to several top co-occurrence clusters. According to the authors, the approach could potentially be generalized to other disease states and immunological phenotypes. In both the original and validation cohorts, the classifier was reported to diagnose cytomegalovirus status with high specificity and sensitivity. A later genetic analysis associated a missense DCLRE1C variant with V-gene and J-gene trimming of TCR beta chains, and an independent cohort replicated the association. According to a later genetic analysis, donors in an Asian-associated ancestry cluster had fewer N-insertions in productive TCRs than the approximately 700-donor mean. An earlier analysis of approximately 500 of the donors showed that most TCR beta V segments appeared in productive rearrangements either about 87% or about 30% of the time, which broadly matched IMGT annotations. HLA typing was unavailable for some donors at each locus, so association tests used only the typed subset. In this cohort, only TCR beta chains were sequenced, and detectable features were limited by the absence of alpha or paired-chain data. Immune exposure information for the cohort was limited to CMV serostatus. In the study, around 150 TCR beta chains were listed as associated with cytomegalovirus. In a later analysis, most CMV-associated TCR beta chains were found to appear HLA-restricted, with HLA associations seemingly driven largely by CMV exposure. Specific HLA alleles were associated with over 15,000 TCR beta sequences at a false discovery rate of 0.05 in a later analysis. When HLA alleles, especially DR and DQ, strongly co-occurred, attributing TCR associations to individual alleles was difficult. Presence/absence analyses assumed roughly uniform sequencing depth across donors, an assumption that may not hold. Some IMGT-functional V segments, including TRBV6-2 and TRBV6-3, could not be told apart with the 87-base-pair reads, so those segments were excluded. The earlier analysis of 587 of the donors excluded some 15 rarely observed V segments, including chromosome 9 orphons, because counts were too low.

This clone was detected only a few times. The antigen this receptor binds is unknown. One base away there is no much larger clone; base qualities are not given. The library was prepared using the immunoSEQ multiplex PCR assay. For the multiplex PCR, a mixture combining 60 forward primers for TCR Vbeta segments and 13 reverse primers for TCR Jbeta segments was used. The CDR3 region of rearranged TCR beta genes was amplified from genomic DNA by a multiplex PCR assay. On the Illumina HiSeq System, the amplified TCR beta libraries were sequenced as 87-base-pair reads. The source study handled its data this way. A later analysis tallied about 77 million unique TCR beta chains across the 600 to 700 repertoires, and some 12 million of those chains were shared by two or more donors. To remove PCR and sequencing errors, raw reads were error-corrected and collapsed into unique sequences using a nearest-neighbor algorithm that merged closely related sequences. CDR3 sequences were aligned to IMGT reference sequences to assign V, D and J gene segments. For a sequence to be retained, a match of at least six nucleotides was required to both a V gene segment and a J gene segment. Rearrangements were called productive when the CDR3 lacked stop codons and stayed in frame with V and J; all others were non-productive. CDR3 was defined according to IMGT convention as the region running from the second conserved V-encoded cysteine to the conserved J-encoded phenylalanine. The earlier analysis of about 610 of the donors excluded any sequence lacking an unambiguous match to a single V gene segment. An earlier analysis of several hundred of the donors called V segments functional above 56.7% productive rearrangements and segregating when the between-donor standard deviation exceeded 5%. A statistical classification framework was developed to diagnose cytomegalovirus status using the catalog of TCR beta chain sequences. In a later analysis, V and J genes were assigned by comparing TCR nucleotide sequences against IMGT/GENE-DB human TR gene sequences. In a later analysis, CDR3 sequences and most-parsimonious VDJ recombination scenarios were assigned using the TCRdist pipeline. In a later analysis, every TCR beta chain was defined by the combination of its CDR3 amino acid sequence and its V-gene family, and reads without a unique V-gene family were dropped. To address suspected cross-contamination and a sequencing artifact, a later analysis removed around 590 highly shared, low-generation-probability nucleotide sequences. For each public chain, a later analysis derived a clonal expansion index from normalized ranks of inferred template counts within each repertoire. A later analysis computed generation probabilities with a VDJ recombination model fitted to out-of-frame rearrangements, and checked the results against IGoR. In a later analysis, hypergeometric tests were used to score TCR-TCR, TCR-HLA and TCR-CMV co-occurrence, with a repertoire-size bias correction applied to TCR pairs. In a later analysis, false discovery rates were estimated by permuting HLA or CMV assignments 20 times. In a later analysis, co-occurring TCRs were grouped using DBSCAN, and TCRdist sequence similarity was added for clustering within HLA-allele-positive subsets. Repertoires with fewer than 30,000 or more than 120,000 public chains, plus five repertoires with anomalous nucleotide sharing, were excluded from co-occurrence clustering. This immuneACCESS table, as held by TCRdb, lists in-frame sequences with V and J called but not all clones. Of the missing ones, under half trace to an unresolved V gene in checked studies; the others have no known cause. V and J calls plus clone size are reproduced from that table; the DNA served to infer D and trimming. For this sample there are about 82,000 clones; approximately 81% appear just once. The ten largest account for 6.2% of the sample.

The TCR sequence derives from a woman aged 45-65 years in good health and CMV-seropositive. The chain was built from TRBV10-3 and TRBJ2-7; 8 bases in the junction line up with TRBD1. Material for sequencing was PBMCs. The nucleotides are TGTGCCATCAGGAAGGGACAGGTGAATTACGAGCAGTACTTC. It codes for CAIRKGQVNYEQYF.